The rows below give T cell receptor beta chains drawn from one sample of a study of blood T cell repertoires in COVID-19. Method: immunoSEQ multiplex PCR; TCRdb's copy keeps in-frame clones and lacks some. The table records about 480,000 clones, around 89% of them present only once. The sample taken for sequencing was PBMCs or T cells enriched from blood (not recorded which). The receptors derive from a woman aged 40 to 50 who had recovered from COVID-19. CDR3s include the opening cysteine and the closing phenylalanine or tryptophan. Each record gives: CDR3 DNA, CDR3 protein, D gene, J gene, V gene, clone size. The D gene is left open where the match is weak. Not every row has a clone size; where given, it reads once, few, many or a size class.

cdr3_nt: TGTGCCAGCAGCCAGACAGGCCCCTATATCTACGAGCAGTACTTC
cdr3_aa: CASSQTGPYIYEQYF
d_call: -
j_call: TRBJ2-7
v_call: TRBV25-1
clone_size: -

cdr3_nt: TGTGCCACCAGTGGTCCCCAGGTTACAGATACGCAGTATTTT
cdr3_aa: CATSGPQVTDTQYF
d_call: -
j_call: TRBJ2-3
v_call: TRBV24-1
clone_size: -

cdr3_nt: TGCAGTGCTAGCAGACAGGGGACCCAGTACTTC
cdr3_aa: CSASRQGTQYF
d_call: TRBD1
j_call: TRBJ2-5
v_call: TRBV20-1
clone_size: -

cdr3_nt: TGCAGTGCTAGTCAGGGGCGTGAAGGAAACACCATATATTTT
cdr3_aa: CSASQGREGNTIYF
d_call: -
j_call: TRBJ1-3
v_call: TRBV20-1
clone_size: -

cdr3_nt: TGCAGTGCTAGACTGCGGGGGGACCAGTTCTTC
cdr3_aa: CSARLRGDQFF
d_call: TRBD2
j_call: TRBJ2-1
v_call: TRBV20-1
clone_size: -

cdr3_nt: TGTGCCACCAGTGATGAAGCCGGGGCGAACACCGGGGAGCTGTTTTTT
cdr3_aa: CATSDEAGANTGELFF
d_call: -
j_call: TRBJ2-2
v_call: TRBV24-1
clone_size: -

cdr3_nt: TGTGCCAGCAGCTTAACGGAACTACAGAACACTGAAGCTTTCTTT
cdr3_aa: CASSLTELQNTEAFF
d_call: -
j_call: TRBJ1-1
v_call: TRBV7-2
clone_size: -

cdr3_nt: TGTGCCAGTAGCCTTAAGTGGGGTAAGGGGTCACCCCTCCACTTT
cdr3_aa: CASSLKWGKGSPLHF
d_call: -
j_call: TRBJ1-6
v_call: TRBV19
clone_size: once

cdr3_nt: TGCAGCGTATTAACAGGGCCTCCGAATCAGCCCCAGCATTTT
cdr3_aa: CSVLTGPPNQPQHF
d_call: -
j_call: TRBJ1-5
v_call: TRBV29-1
clone_size: -

cdr3_nt: TGTGCCAGCAGCCAAAACTCAGGTGGCACTGAAGCTTTCTTT
cdr3_aa: CASSQNSGGTEAFF
d_call: -
j_call: TRBJ1-1
v_call: TRBV3-1/TRBV3-2
clone_size: once

cdr3_nt: TGTGCCAGCAGTCGACAGCAGGGTGGCTACACCTTC
cdr3_aa: CASSRQQGGYTF
d_call: -
j_call: TRBJ1-2
v_call: TRBV6-5
clone_size: -

cdr3_nt: TGTGCCAGCAGTTTAAATGCAGTGAACACTGAAGCTTTCTTT
cdr3_aa: CASSLNAVNTEAFF
d_call: -
j_call: TRBJ1-1
v_call: TRBV27
clone_size: -

cdr3_nt: TGTGCCAGCAGCTTAGTCGTAGGGAGTAATTCACCCCTCCACTTT
cdr3_aa: CASSLVVGSNSPLHF
d_call: -
j_call: TRBJ1-6
v_call: TRBV7-2
clone_size: -

cdr3_nt: TGTGCCAGCAGCCCCAGACTAGCGGGGGGCACAGATACGCAGTATTTT
cdr3_aa: CASSPRLAGGTDTQYF
d_call: TRBD2
j_call: TRBJ2-3
v_call: TRBV7-6
clone_size: -

cdr3_nt: TGTGCCAGCTCACCACCCCAGGGTCACCCCTCCTACGAGCAGTACTTC
cdr3_aa: CASSPPQGHPSYEQYF
d_call: -
j_call: TRBJ2-7
v_call: TRBV18
clone_size: -

cdr3_nt: TGTGCCAGTAGTATAATTAGCGGGAGGGTAGAGACCCAGTACTTC
cdr3_aa: CASSIISGRVETQYF
d_call: TRBD2
j_call: TRBJ2-5
v_call: TRBV19
clone_size: -

cdr3_nt: TGCGCCAGCAGCCGCGATATAGATACGCAGTATTTT
cdr3_aa: CASSRDIDTQYF
d_call: -
j_call: TRBJ2-3
v_call: TRBV5-1
clone_size: -

cdr3_nt: TGTGCCAGAAGCAACATAGCGGGAGGGCCAGAGACCCAGTACTTC
cdr3_aa: CARSNIAGGPETQYF
d_call: -
j_call: TRBJ2-5
v_call: TRBV7-5
clone_size: -

cdr3_nt: TGTGCCAGCAGTTACCGAGGGAACTTCTATGGCTACACCTTC
cdr3_aa: CASSYRGNFYGYTF
d_call: -
j_call: TRBJ1-2
v_call: TRBV6-5
clone_size: -

cdr3_nt: TGTGCCAGCAGTGATCTGGGGGGCACTGAAGCTTTCTTT
cdr3_aa: CASSDLGGTEAFF
d_call: -
j_call: TRBJ1-1
v_call: TRBV25-1
clone_size: -

cdr3_nt: TGTGCCAGCAGTCTTACTCCTCTACAGGGGGCTTTGGGCACTGAAGCTTTCTTT
cdr3_aa: CASSLTPLQGALGTEAFF
d_call: TRBD1
j_call: TRBJ1-1
v_call: TRBV27
clone_size: -

cdr3_nt: TGTGCCTGTCAGGGGACGAACACTGAAGCTTTCTTT
cdr3_aa: CACQGTNTEAFF
d_call: -
j_call: TRBJ1-1
v_call: TRBV30
clone_size: -

cdr3_nt: TGTGCTAGTGGTTTGGTAGACGGGGGAAATACGCAGTATTTT
cdr3_aa: CASGLVDGGNTQYF
d_call: -
j_call: TRBJ2-3
v_call: TRBV12-5
clone_size: -

cdr3_nt: TGTGCCACCAGCAGAGACAGGGCCACTGAAGCTTTCTTT
cdr3_aa: CATSRDRATEAFF
d_call: -
j_call: TRBJ1-1
v_call: TRBV15
clone_size: -

cdr3_nt: TGCGCCAGCAGCCAAGGGACAGGTTTCTCCTACGAGCAGTACTTC
cdr3_aa: CASSQGTGFSYEQYF
d_call: TRBD1
j_call: TRBJ2-7
v_call: TRBV4-1
clone_size: -

cdr3_nt: TGTGCCAGCAGCCCCTCCGCGGCGGGCACCGGGGAGCTGTTTTTT
cdr3_aa: CASSPSAAGTGELFF
d_call: -
j_call: TRBJ2-2
v_call: TRBV9
clone_size: -

cdr3_nt: TGCGCCAGCAGCCAAGAGGGCTCGTGGGAGGGCAACACCGGGGAGCTGTTTTTT
cdr3_aa: CASSQEGSWEGNTGELFF
d_call: TRBD2
j_call: TRBJ2-2
v_call: TRBV4-3
clone_size: -

cdr3_nt: TGTGCCTGGACTCTAGGAATCGACTATGGCTACACCTTC
cdr3_aa: CAWTLGIDYGYTF
d_call: -
j_call: TRBJ1-2
v_call: TRBV30
clone_size: -

cdr3_nt: TGTGCCAGTACCATAGGGGGCTCTGGAAACACCATATATTTT
cdr3_aa: CASTIGGSGNTIYF
d_call: -
j_call: TRBJ1-3
v_call: TRBV19
clone_size: -

cdr3_nt: TGTGCCAGCAGCTACGACAGGGGAAACTATGGCTACACCTTC
cdr3_aa: CASSYDRGNYGYTF
d_call: TRBD1
j_call: TRBJ1-2
v_call: TRBV7-9
clone_size: -

cdr3_nt: TGTGCCAGCAGCGTAGAGTTTGGTCTAGCGGGAGACGAGCAGTACTTC
cdr3_aa: CASSVEFGLAGDEQYF
d_call: TRBD2
j_call: TRBJ2-7
v_call: TRBV9
clone_size: -

cdr3_nt: TGTGCCACCAGTGGGGCAGCCCAGGGGACCGGGGAGCTGTTTTTT
cdr3_aa: CATSGAAQGTGELFF
d_call: -
j_call: TRBJ2-2
v_call: TRBV24-1
clone_size: -

cdr3_nt: TGCGCCAGCAGCTCACCACAGGGACAGGGAGCGTCTCAATACGAGCAGTACTTC
cdr3_aa: CASSSPQGQGASQYEQYF
d_call: TRBD1
j_call: TRBJ2-7
v_call: TRBV5-1
clone_size: -

cdr3_nt: TGTGCCAGCAGTTACCGATTAGAGGGGAACACTGAAGCTTTCTTT
cdr3_aa: CASSYRLEGNTEAFF
d_call: -
j_call: TRBJ1-1
v_call: TRBV6-5
clone_size: -

cdr3_nt: TGTGCCAGCAGAACGGGCTATGGCTACACCTTC
cdr3_aa: CASRTGYGYTF
d_call: -
j_call: TRBJ1-2
v_call: TRBV27
clone_size: -

cdr3_nt: TGTGCCAGCAGCTTAGATGGCAGGGGGAATCGTGTGTACACTGAAGCTTTCTTT
cdr3_aa: CASSLDGRGNRVYTEAFF
d_call: TRBD1
j_call: TRBJ1-1
v_call: TRBV11-3
clone_size: -

cdr3_nt: TGTGCCACCAGCAGCCTAGGGGCGGGAATCGGGGAGCTGTTTTTT
cdr3_aa: CATSSLGAGIGELFF
d_call: -
j_call: TRBJ2-2
v_call: TRBV15
clone_size: -

cdr3_nt: TGTGCCAGCAGAACCGACAGGGCGGGGGGGCAGCCCCAGCATTTT
cdr3_aa: CASRTDRAGGQPQHF
d_call: -
j_call: TRBJ1-5
v_call: TRBV21-1
clone_size: -

cdr3_nt: TGTGCCAGCAGCTTAGGACAAATCAGGTCTGAGCAGTTCTTC
cdr3_aa: CASSLGQIRSEQFF
d_call: -
j_call: TRBJ2-1
v_call: TRBV11-2
clone_size: -

cdr3_nt: TGTGCCAGCAGCTCCCACCGCGGGTACAATGAGCAGTTCTTC
cdr3_aa: CASSSHRGYNEQFF
d_call: -
j_call: TRBJ2-1
v_call: TRBV11-2
clone_size: -

cdr3_nt: TGTGCCAGTAGTCTCGGGGGGTCGGGCAATCAGCCCCAGCATTTT
cdr3_aa: CASSLGGSGNQPQHF
d_call: -
j_call: TRBJ1-5
v_call: TRBV19
clone_size: -

cdr3_nt: TGCGCCAGCAGTGACTTCTCGCGTAGAGAGCAGTTCTTC
cdr3_aa: CASSDFSRREQFF
d_call: -
j_call: TRBJ2-1
v_call: TRBV10-1
clone_size: -

cdr3_nt: TGTGCCAGCAGTTTAGTGGGGACAGGAACTACTTTAAGCTCCTACGAGCAGTACTTC
cdr3_aa: CASSLVGTGTTLSSYEQYF
d_call: TRBD1
j_call: TRBJ2-7
v_call: TRBV27
clone_size: -

cdr3_nt: TGTGCCAGCGGGTGGGACTACTACGAGCAGTACTTC
cdr3_aa: CASGWDYYEQYF
d_call: TRBD2
j_call: TRBJ2-7
v_call: TRBV12-3/TRBV12-4
clone_size: -

cdr3_nt: TGTGCCAGCAATCGAGCGGGAGGGCCCGCAGATACGCAGTATTTT
cdr3_aa: CASNRAGGPADTQYF
d_call: TRBD2
j_call: TRBJ2-3
v_call: TRBV9
clone_size: -

cdr3_nt: TGTGCCAGCAGCACCACTCCATACCCGGGGACTGAGTCCTACGAGCAGTACTTC
cdr3_aa: CASSTTPYPGTESYEQYF
d_call: -
j_call: TRBJ2-7
v_call: TRBV9
clone_size: -

cdr3_nt: TGTGCCAGCAGCAGCCCAGGGCGTTCCTACGAGCAGTACTTC
cdr3_aa: CASSSPGRSYEQYF
d_call: -
j_call: TRBJ2-7
v_call: TRBV5-5
clone_size: -

cdr3_nt: TGTGCCAGCAGTGCAAACAGGTTGAACACTGAAGCTTTCTTT
cdr3_aa: CASSANRLNTEAFF
d_call: -
j_call: TRBJ1-1
v_call: TRBV27
clone_size: -

cdr3_nt: TGCGCCAGCAGCTTGGCTGGGGGCGCAAGGATCCCTGAAGCTTTCTTT
cdr3_aa: CASSLAGGARIPEAFF
d_call: -
j_call: TRBJ1-1
v_call: TRBV5-1
clone_size: -

cdr3_nt: TGCGCCAGCATCACAGTCAGGGGTTTCGATGGCTACACCTTC
cdr3_aa: CASITVRGFDGYTF
d_call: -
j_call: TRBJ1-2
v_call: TRBV10-1
clone_size: -

cdr3_nt: TGTGCCAGCAGCTCAACAGGGGGCTACTACGAGCAGTACTTC
cdr3_aa: CASSSTGGYYEQYF
d_call: TRBD1
j_call: TRBJ2-7
v_call: TRBV13
clone_size: -

cdr3_nt: TGTGCCAGCAGCATCGGACAGGGGAACACTGAAGCTTTCTTT
cdr3_aa: CASSIGQGNTEAFF
d_call: TRBD1
j_call: TRBJ1-1
v_call: TRBV3-1/TRBV3-2
clone_size: -